Following are 4 T cell receptor beta chains from one sample sequenced in a study of neoadjuvant anti-PD-1 for oral cavity cancer. Assay used: immunoSEQ multiplex PCR; TCRdb lists only in-frame clones, some missing. The data show 60,000 to 75,000 clones, approximately 82% seen once. The sample in question was PBMCs, obtained before nivolumab (anti-PD-1) treatment. The origin of the receptors is a person between 35 and 79 years old with oral cavity squamous cell carcinoma.

V usage is TRBV7-8 and J usage is TRBJ1-1; TRBD1 matches at 8 bases. Germline CDR1 SGHVS, CDR2 FQNEAQ. CDR3 length: 15 residues. V was clipped by 2 bases and J by 4 bases; unmatched bases: 6. The CDR3 coding sequence is TGTGCCAGCAGCTTAAGGACAGGGCTTATCACTGAAGCTTTCTTT. Amino acids: CASSLRTGLITEAFF.

CDR3 amino acids: CASSQSRPGRVNTGELFF. The CDR3 bases are TGTGCCAGCAGCCAATCGAGGCCAGGGCGAGTAAACACCGGGGAGCTGTTTTTT. V gene TRBV16 combines with J gene TRBJ2-2; D perhaps matches TRBD1 (5 bases). Germline CDR1 and CDR2: KGHSY and FQNENV. Trimming cost V 0 bases and J 2 bases, with 16 bases left between them. The CDR3 covers 18 residues. Filled out from reference TRBV16 and TRBJ2-2, the complete variable domain reads GEEVAQTPKHLVRGEGQKAKLYCAPIKGHSYVFWYQQVLKNEFKFLISFQNENVFDETGMPKERFSAKCLPNSPCSLEIQATKLEDSAVYFCASSQSRPGRVNTGELFFGEGSRLTVL.

This clone was found a few times. CDR3 coding DNA: TGCGCCAGCAGCCAATCGACAGGGTTCAATCAGCCCCAGCATTTT. This gives the protein CASSQSTGFNQPQHF. V is TRBV4-1 and J is TRBJ1-5, with 7 bases lining up with TRBD1. The CDR3 runs 15 residues. The germline V gene has CDR1 MGHRA and CDR2 YSYEKL. V was pared by 2 bases and J by 3 bases, with 4 bases of the junction left unmatched.

This clone was seen many times. The chain carries TRBV10-3 and TRBJ1-3; D ambiguous. The CDR3 length is 14 residues. Deletions cut 3 bases from V and 0 bases from J, with 6 bases between. CDR1 and CDR2 from the germline V gene are ENHRY and SYGVKD. The CDR3 loop is CAISEPRSGNTIYF. The CDR3, as DNA: TGTGCCATCAGTGAACCGCGCTCTGGAAACACCATATATTTT.